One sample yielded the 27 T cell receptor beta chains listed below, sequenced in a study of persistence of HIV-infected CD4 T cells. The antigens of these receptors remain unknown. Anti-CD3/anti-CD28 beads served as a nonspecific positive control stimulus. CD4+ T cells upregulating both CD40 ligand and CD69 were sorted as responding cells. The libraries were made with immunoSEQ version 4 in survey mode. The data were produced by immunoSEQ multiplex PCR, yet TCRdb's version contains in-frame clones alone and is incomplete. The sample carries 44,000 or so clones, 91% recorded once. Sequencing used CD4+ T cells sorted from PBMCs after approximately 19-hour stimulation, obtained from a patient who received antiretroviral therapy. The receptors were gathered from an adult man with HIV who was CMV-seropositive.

CDR3 bases: TGTGCCAGCAGCCCGGGACAGGGCGATGGAGGCTACACCTTC. This encodes CASSPGQGDGGYTF. The rearrangement joins TRBV3-1 (or the pseudogene TRBV3-2) to TRBJ1-2; 9 nucleotides line up with TRBD1. Losses at the gene ends were 4 bases for V and 8 bases for J; bases not matched to a gene: 8. This CDR3 contains 14 residues. Germline loops: CDR1 LGHDT, CDR2 YNNKEL (reference sequence).

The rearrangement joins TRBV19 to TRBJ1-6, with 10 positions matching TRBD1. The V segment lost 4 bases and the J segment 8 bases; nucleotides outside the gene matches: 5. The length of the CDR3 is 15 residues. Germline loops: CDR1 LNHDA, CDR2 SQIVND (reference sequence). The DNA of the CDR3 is TGTGCCAGTAGTACGGGACAGGGGAGCTATTCACCCCTCCACTTT. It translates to CASSTGQGSYSPLHF.

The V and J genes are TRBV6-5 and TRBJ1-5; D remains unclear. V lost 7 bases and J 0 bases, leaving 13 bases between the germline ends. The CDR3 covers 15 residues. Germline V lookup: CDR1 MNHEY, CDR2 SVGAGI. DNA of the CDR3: TGTGCCAGCACTCGGACCCATGATAGCAATCAGCCCCAGCATTTT. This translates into CASTRTHDSNQPQHF.

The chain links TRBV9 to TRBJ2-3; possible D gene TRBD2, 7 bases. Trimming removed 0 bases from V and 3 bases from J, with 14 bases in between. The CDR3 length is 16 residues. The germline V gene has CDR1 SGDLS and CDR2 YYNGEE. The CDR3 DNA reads TGTGCCAGCAGCGTAGCTGGCGGGGGCCAAACAGATACGCAGTATTTT. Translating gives CASSVAGGGQTDTQYF.

DNA for the CDR3: TGTGCCAGCAGCCCTAGCGGGGGGAACACCGGGGAGCTGTTTTTT. Amino acids: CASSPSGGNTGELFF. The rearrangement uses TRBV7-2 and TRBJ2-2, with TRBD2 matching over 10 bases. Trimming cost V 5 bases and J 1 base; bases outside gene matches: 1. CDR3 length: 15 residues. The germline gives CDR1 SGHTA, CDR2 FQGNSA.

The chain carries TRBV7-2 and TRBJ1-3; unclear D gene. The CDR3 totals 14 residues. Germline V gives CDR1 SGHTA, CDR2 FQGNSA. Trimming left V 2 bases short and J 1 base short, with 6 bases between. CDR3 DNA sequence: TGTGCCAGCAGCTTACAGGAGTCTGGAAACACCATATATTTT. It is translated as CASSLQESGNTIYF.

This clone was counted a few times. CDR3 nucleotide sequence: TGTGCCAGCAGCCCAGGCCCAGATACGCAGTATTTT. This sequence encodes CASSPGPDTQYF. This chain links TRBV4-2 with TRBJ2-3, with D uncertain. Trimming shortened V by 4 bases and J by 4 bases, and 6 bases separated the two germline ends. This CDR3 spans 12 amino acids. Germline V gene lookup returns CDR1 LGHNA and CDR2 YNFKEQ.

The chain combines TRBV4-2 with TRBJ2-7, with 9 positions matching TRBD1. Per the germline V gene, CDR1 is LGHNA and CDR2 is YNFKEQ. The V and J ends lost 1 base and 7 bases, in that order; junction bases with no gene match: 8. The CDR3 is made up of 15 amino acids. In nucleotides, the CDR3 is TGTGCCAGCAGCCAAGCCGACAGGGGGTCGGGTGAGCAGTACTTC. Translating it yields CASSQADRGSGEQYF.

CDR3 loop: CASRDANFPDTLHF. The DNA for the CDR3 is TGTGCCAGCAGGGATGCTAACTTCCCTGACACCCTCCACTTT. The chain joins TRBV25-1 to TRBJ1-6; D unclear. V was pared by 6 bases and J by 14 bases, with 20 bases between. The CDR3 is 14 amino acids. In germline, CDR1 is MGHDK, CDR2 SYGVNS. Full variable domain (remainder filled in from reference TRBV25-1 and TRBJ1-6): EADIYQTPRYLVIGTGKKITLECSQTMGHDKMYWYQQDPGMELHLIHYSYGVNSTEKGDLSSESTVSRIRTEHFPLTLESARPSHTSQYLCASRDANFPDTLHFGNGTRLTVT.

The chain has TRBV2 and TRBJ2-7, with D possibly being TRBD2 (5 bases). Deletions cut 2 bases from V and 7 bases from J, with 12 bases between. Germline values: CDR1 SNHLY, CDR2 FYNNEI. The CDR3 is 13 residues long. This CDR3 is CASSETNWREQYF. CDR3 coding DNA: TGTGCCAGCAGTGAAACCAACTGGAGGGAGCAGTACTTC.

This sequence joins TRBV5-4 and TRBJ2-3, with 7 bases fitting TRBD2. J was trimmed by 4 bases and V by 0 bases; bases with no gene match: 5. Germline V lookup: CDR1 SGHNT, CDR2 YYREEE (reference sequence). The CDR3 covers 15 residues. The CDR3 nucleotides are TGTGCCAGCAGCTTGGGGTTGGGGGGGGCAGATACGCAGTATTTT. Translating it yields CASSLGLGGADTQYF.

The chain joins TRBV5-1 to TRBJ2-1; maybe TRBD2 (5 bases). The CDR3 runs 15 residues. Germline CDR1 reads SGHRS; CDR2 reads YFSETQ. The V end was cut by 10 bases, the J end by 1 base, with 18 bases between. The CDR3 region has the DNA TGCGCCTCCATGGAGGCCGACCCTTCCTACAATGAGCAGTTCTTC. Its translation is CASMEADPSYNEQFF.

The CDR3 bases are TGTGCCAGCAGCGGCGGACAGGAAAACTACTATGGCTACACCTTC. Translated: CASSGGQENYYGYTF. V usage is TRBV5-8 and J usage is TRBJ1-2, with 7 nucleotides matching TRBD1. The germline V gene has CDR1 SGHTS and CDR2 YDEGEE. The CDR3 has 15 residues. V was pared by 4 bases and J by 3 bases, with 9 bases of the junction left unmatched.

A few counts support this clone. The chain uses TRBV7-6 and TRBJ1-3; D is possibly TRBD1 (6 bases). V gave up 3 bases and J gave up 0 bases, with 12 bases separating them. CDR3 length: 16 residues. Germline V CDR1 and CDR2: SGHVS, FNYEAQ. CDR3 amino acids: CASSLKQGLSGNTIYF. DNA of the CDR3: TGTGCCAGCAGCTTGAAACAGGGCCTCTCTGGAAACACCATATATTTT.

The CDR3 loop reads CASSQAQAGQPQHF. CDR3 nucleotides: TGTGCCAGCAGCCAAGCGCAGGCAGGCCAGCCCCAGCATTTT. The gene calls are TRBV3-1 (or the pseudogene TRBV3-2) and TRBJ1-5; D is unclear. This CDR3 has 14 amino acids. Trimming left V 1 base short and J 7 bases short, with 11 bases between. The germline gives CDR1 LGHDT, CDR2 YNNKEL (reference sequence).

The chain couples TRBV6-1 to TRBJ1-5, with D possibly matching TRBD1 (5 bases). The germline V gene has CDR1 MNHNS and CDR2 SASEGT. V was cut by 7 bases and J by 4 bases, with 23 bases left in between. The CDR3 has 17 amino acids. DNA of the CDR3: TGTGCCAGCACCGAAGCGTGGGAGGGGACGGGGAATCAGCCCCAGCATTTT. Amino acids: CASTEAWEGTGNQPQHF.

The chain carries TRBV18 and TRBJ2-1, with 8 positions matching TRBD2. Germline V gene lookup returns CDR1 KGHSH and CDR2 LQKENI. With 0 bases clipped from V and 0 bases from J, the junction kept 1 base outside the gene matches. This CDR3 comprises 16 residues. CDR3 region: CASSPPSGGSYNEQFF. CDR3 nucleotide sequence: TGTGCCAGCTCACCACCGAGCGGGGGCTCCTACAATGAGCAGTTCTTC.

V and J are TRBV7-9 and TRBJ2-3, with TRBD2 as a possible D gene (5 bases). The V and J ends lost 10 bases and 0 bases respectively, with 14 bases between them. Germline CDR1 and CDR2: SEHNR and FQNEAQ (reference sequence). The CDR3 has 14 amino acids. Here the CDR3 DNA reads TGTGCCAACCAACTAGAACTTAGCACAGATACGCAGTATTTT. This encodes CANQLELSTDTQYF.

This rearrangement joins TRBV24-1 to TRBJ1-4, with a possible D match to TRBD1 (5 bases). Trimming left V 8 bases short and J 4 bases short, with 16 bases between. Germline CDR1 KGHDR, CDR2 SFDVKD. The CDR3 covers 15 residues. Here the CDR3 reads CATKGPPLDNEKLFF. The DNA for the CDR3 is TGTGCCACCAAGGGACCTCCCCTTGATAATGAAAAACTGTTTTTT.

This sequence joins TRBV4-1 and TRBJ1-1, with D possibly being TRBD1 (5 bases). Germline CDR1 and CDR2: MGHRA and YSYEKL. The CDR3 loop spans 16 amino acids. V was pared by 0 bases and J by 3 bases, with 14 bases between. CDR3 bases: TGCGCCAGCAGCCAAGAGGGGCCAGACTCATACACTGAAGCTTTCTTT. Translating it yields CASSQEGPDSYTEAFF.

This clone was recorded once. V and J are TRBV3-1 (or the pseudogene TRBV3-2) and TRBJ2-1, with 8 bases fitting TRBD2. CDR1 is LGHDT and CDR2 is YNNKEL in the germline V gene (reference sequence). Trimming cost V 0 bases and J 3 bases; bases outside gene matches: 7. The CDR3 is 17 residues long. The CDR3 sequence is CASSQENPGLGYNEQFF. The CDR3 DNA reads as TGTGCCAGCAGCCAAGAAAATCCGGGACTAGGCTACAATGAGCAGTTCTTC.

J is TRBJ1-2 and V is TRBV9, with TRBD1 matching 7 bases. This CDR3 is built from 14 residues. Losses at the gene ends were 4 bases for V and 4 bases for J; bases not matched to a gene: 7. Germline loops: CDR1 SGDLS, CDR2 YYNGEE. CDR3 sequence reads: CASSFGTATYGYTF. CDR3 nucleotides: TGTGCCAGCAGCTTTGGGACAGCCACCTATGGCTACACCTTC.

The chain's CDR3 is CASSPRTGVQNIQYF. CDR3 nucleotide sequence: TGTGCCAGCAGCCCGCGGACAGGGGTGCAAAACATTCAGTACTTC. This chain joins TRBV9 and TRBJ2-4, with TRBD1 matching 9 bases. Germline CDR1 SGDLS, CDR2 YYNGEE. The CDR3 spans 15 residues. The V gene end was trimmed by 4 bases and the J gene end by 5 bases; junction bases not matched to a gene: 7. The full variable domain, rest sourced from reference TRBV9 and TRBJ2-4, is DSGVTQTPKHLITATGQRVTLRCSPRSGDLSVYWYQQSLDQGLQFLIQYYNGEERAKGNILERFSAQQFPDLHSELNLSSLELGDSALYFCASSPRTGVQNIQYFGAGTRLSVL.

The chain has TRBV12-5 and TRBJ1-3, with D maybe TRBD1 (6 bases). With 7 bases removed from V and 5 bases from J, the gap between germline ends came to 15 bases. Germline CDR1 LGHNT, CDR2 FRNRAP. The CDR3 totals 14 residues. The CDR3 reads CASALDRSRNTIYF. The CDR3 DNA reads TGTGCTAGTGCCTTGGACAGATCGAGAAACACCATATATTTT.

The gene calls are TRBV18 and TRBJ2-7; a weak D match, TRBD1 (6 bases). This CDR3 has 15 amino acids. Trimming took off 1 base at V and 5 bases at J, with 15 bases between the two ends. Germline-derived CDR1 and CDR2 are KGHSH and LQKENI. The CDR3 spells CASSPQQGPPNEQYF. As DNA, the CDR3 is TGTGCCAGCTCACCACAACAGGGACCGCCTAACGAGCAGTACTTC.

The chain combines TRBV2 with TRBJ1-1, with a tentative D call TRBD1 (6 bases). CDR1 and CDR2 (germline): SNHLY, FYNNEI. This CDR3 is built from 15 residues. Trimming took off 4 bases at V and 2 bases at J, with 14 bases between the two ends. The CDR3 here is CASSGGQGFNTEAFF. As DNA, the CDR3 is TGTGCCAGCAGTGGGGGGCAGGGTTTCAACACTGAAGCTTTCTTT.

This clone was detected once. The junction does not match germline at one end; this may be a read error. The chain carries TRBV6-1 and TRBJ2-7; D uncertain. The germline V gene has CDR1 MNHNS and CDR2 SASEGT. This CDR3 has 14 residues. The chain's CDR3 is CASSEETIYHEQYF. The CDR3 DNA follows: TGTGCCAGCAGCGAAGAAACTATCTACCACGAGCAGTACTTC.